This section outlines one TCR beta chain sequence together with its context. The V end lost 2 bases, the J end lost 8 bases, and 18 bases lay between the germline ends. Germline CDR1 SGHTA, CDR2 FQGNSA. The CDR3 length is 16 residues. The data are from a study of blood T cell repertoires in COVID-19. On the study more broadly: Sources were T cells, B-cell-depleted T cells, or PBMCs; the material itself was cDNA or gDNA.

Profiled with immunoSEQ multiplex PCR; TCRdb holds only in-frame clones, not every one. The top ten hold 6.8% of the sample, which has roughly 220,000 clones, 84% seen once. Clinical histories supplied by participants themselves formed the basis of cohort assignment. The chain combines TRBV7-2 with TRBJ2-2; D call uncertain. The sequence was obtained from a woman in her 40s who had recovered from COVID-19. The sample was PBMCs or T cells enriched from blood (not recorded which). This chain's CDR3 is CASSLMRNNPAGELFF. The CDR3 DNA sequence: TGTGCCAGCAGCTTAATGAGGAATAACCCAGCGGGGGAGCTGTTTTTT.